This T cell receptor beta chain was recovered during a study of blood T cells in healthy people across ages. A remark on this clonotype: Its antigen is currently unknown.

Broader study findings: Both naive CD4+ cell counts and diversity were greater in long-lived donors than in aged donors. Changes in expanded clonotypes were possibly confounded, as the CMV status of donors was unknown.

Total RNA, at least 5.5 micrograms per sample, came from PBMCs. With a J-beta primer mix and a sample-barcoded 5' primer, a second PCR ran 7 to 11 cycles. In TCRdb, the 5' RACE reads were re-called with MiXCR into one record per CDR3 protein. In the table there are 1,300,000 or so distinct CDR3 sequences, around 59% of which are singletons. The clonotype comes from a man in his late teens or twenties in good health. Specimen: blood.

The CDR3 is CASQGATYEQYF. The CDR3 DNA sequence: TGTGCCAGCCAGGGGGCCACCTACGAGCAGTACTTC. The rearrangement uses TRBV28 and TRBJ2-7, with 8 bases that match TRBD1. This CDR3 comprises 12 residues. With V trimmed by 8 bases and J by 2 bases, 2 bases remained unmatched. Germline-derived CDR1 and CDR2 are MDHEN and SYDVKM.